The 14 T cell receptor beta chains listed next were all sequenced from one sample in a study of technical replicates of blood from a handful of donors. Profiled with immunoSEQ multiplex PCR; TCRdb holds only in-frame clones, not every one. The sample has around 95,000 clones, roughly 94% seen once. The sample was T cells isolated from PBMCs. The receptors come from a human donor in good health.

The chain combines TRBV2 with TRBJ1-5; 7 bases line up with TRBD1. The CDR3 spans 17 residues. Germline-derived CDR1 and CDR2 are SNHLY and FYNNEI. Trimming cost V 4 bases and J 0 bases; bases outside gene matches: 9. The CDR3 DNA sequence: TGTGCCAGCAGTGGGGGACAGCTTCTTTATAGCAATCAGCCCCAGCATTTT. Amino acids: CASSGGQLLYSNQPQHF.

The J gene is TRBJ2-2, the V gene TRBV5-4, with TRBD1 identical over 7 bases. There are 17 residues in the CDR3. Germline V gene sequence: CDR1 SGHNT, CDR2 YYREEE (reference sequence). V shed 6 bases and J 3 bases; nucleotides not matched to a gene: 14. This CDR3 is CASTRSGTARDTGELFF. Here the CDR3 DNA reads TGTGCCAGCACCCGCTCGGGGACAGCCCGGGACACCGGGGAGCTGTTTTTT. Full variable domain (missing parts from reference TRBV5-4 and TRBJ2-2): ETGVTQSPTHLIKTRGQQVTLRCSSQSGHNTVSWYQQALGQGPQFIFQYYREEENGRGNFPPRFSGLQFPNYSSELNVNALELDDSALYLCASTRSGTARDTGELFFGEGSRLTVL.

The genes are TRBV2 and TRBJ2-5; 8 nucleotides match TRBD2. The V gene end was trimmed by 8 bases and the J gene end by 5 bases; junction bases not matched to a gene: 13. The V gene's germline CDR1 is SNHLY and CDR2 FYNNEI. CDR3 length: 15 residues. For the CDR3, the DNA is TGTGCCAGCCTTAGCGGGGACCTGGGCGGGGAGACCCAGTACTTC. Protein product: CASLSGDLGGETQYF.

This sequence joins TRBV4-2 and TRBJ2-7; D may be TRBD1 (5 bases). Germline V gene lookup returns CDR1 LGHNA and CDR2 YNFKEQ. Deletions cut 2 bases from V and 2 bases from J, with 16 bases between. The CDR3 consists of 16 residues. DNA for the CDR3: TGTGCCAGCAGCCAACTCGACGTGGACATAACCTACGAGCAGTACTTC. It is translated as CASSQLDVDITYEQYF.

This clone was seen just once. The chain links TRBV6-1 to TRBJ2-1; D might be TRBD2 (5 bases). The CDR3 totals 14 residues. Per the germline V gene, CDR1 is MNHNS and CDR2 is SASEGT. Trimming left V 2 bases short and J 5 bases short, with 10 bases between. DNA of the CDR3: TGTGCCAGCAGTGAAACGCGGGCTAACAATGAGCAGTTCTTC. Its translation: CASSETRANNEQFF.

This chain links TRBV29-1 with TRBJ1-1; D is undetermined. This CDR3 is 13 amino acids long. Germline CDR1 and CDR2: SQVTM and ANQGSEA. The V end was cut by 2 bases, the J end by 7 bases, with 14 bases between. Here the CDR3 DNA reads TGCAGCGTTGAAAGTCGCCTTAGCAATGAAGCTTTCTTT. This encodes CSVESRLSNEAFF.

This sequence joins TRBV6-6 and TRBJ1-2, with D tentatively TRBD1 (5 bases). The germline CDR1 and CDR2 sequences are MNHNY and SVGAGI (reference sequence). The CDR3 extends over 15 amino acids. The V end was cut by 2 bases, the J end by 2 bases, with 12 bases between. Here the CDR3 reads CASSYEVTVNYGYTF. The DNA for the CDR3 is TGTGCCAGCAGTTACGAGGTGACAGTCAACTATGGCTACACCTTC.

The CDR3 DNA reads as TGTGCCAGCAGCCCCGCGGGGGGCGGTACGCAGTATTTT. Its translation: CASSPAGGGTQYF. The rearrangement uses TRBV11-2 and TRBJ2-3; 8 positions agree with TRBD2. Germline values: CDR1 SGHAT, CDR2 FQNNGV. J lost 8 bases, V lost 5 bases, and 6 bases had no gene match. CDR3 size: 13 residues.

The chain joins TRBV2 to TRBJ1-4; TRBD1 aligns across 7 bases. V shed 6 bases, J shed 7 bases, and the junction held 2 bases outside the gene matches. CDR3 size: 12 residues. Germline V lookup: CDR1 SNHLY, CDR2 FYNNEI. CDR3 nucleotides: TGTGCCAGCAGGGCAGGGGGTGAAAAACTGTTTTTT. This translates into CASRAGGEKLFF.

V and J are TRBV28 and TRBJ1-5, with a tentative D call TRBD1 (6 bases). With 6 bases removed from V and 6 bases from J, the gap between germline ends came to 15 bases. Germline lookup yields CDR1 MDHEN and CDR2 SYDVKM. The CDR3 spans 14 residues. The CDR3 sequence is CASSGGGGSQPQHF. Here the CDR3 DNA reads TGTGCCAGCAGCGGAGGGGGGGGTAGTCAGCCCCAGCATTTT.

The gene calls are TRBV10-3 and TRBJ1-4, with 8 bases fitting TRBD1. This CDR3 has 13 amino acids. Trimming cost V 6 bases and J 7 bases; bases outside gene matches: 4. Germline V gives CDR1 ENHRY, CDR2 SYGVKD. The CDR3 reads CAIRQGASEKLFF. The CDR3 nucleotides are TGTGCCATCAGGCAGGGGGCGAGTGAAAAACTGTTTTTT.

This chain uses TRBV29-1 with TRBJ1-6, with 10 positions matching TRBD1. The CDR3 is 13 amino acids. The V and J ends lost 6 bases and 9 bases, in that order; junction bases with no gene match: 5. Germline V gene sequence: CDR1 SQVTM, CDR2 ANQGSEA. CDR3 bases: TGCAGCGTCCGGGACAGGGGCATTTCACCCCTCCACTTT. Amino acid sequence: CSVRDRGISPLHF.

The chain couples TRBV4-1 to TRBJ2-6; 7 bases match TRBD1. CDR3 length: 19 amino acids. Germline V gives CDR1 MGHRA, CDR2 YSYEKL. Trimming at V came to 0 bases and at J to 2 bases, leaving 10 bases not matched to a gene. CDR3 sequence (DNA): TGCGCCAGCAGCCAAGATTTCGGCGCCACAGGGGCTGGGGCCAACGTCCTGACTTTC. Its translation is CASSQDFGATGAGANVLTF.

The CDR3 bases are TGTGCCAGCAGCCTCGAGGCTACGAGGTGGATTTATAATGAGCAGTTCTTC. It is translated as CASSLEATRWIYNEQFF. J is TRBJ2-1 and V is TRBV7-6; D is ambiguous. The CDR3 totals 17 residues. Germline assignment: CDR1 SGHVS and CDR2 FNYEAQ. Trimming cost V 5 bases and J 7 bases, with 24 bases left between them.